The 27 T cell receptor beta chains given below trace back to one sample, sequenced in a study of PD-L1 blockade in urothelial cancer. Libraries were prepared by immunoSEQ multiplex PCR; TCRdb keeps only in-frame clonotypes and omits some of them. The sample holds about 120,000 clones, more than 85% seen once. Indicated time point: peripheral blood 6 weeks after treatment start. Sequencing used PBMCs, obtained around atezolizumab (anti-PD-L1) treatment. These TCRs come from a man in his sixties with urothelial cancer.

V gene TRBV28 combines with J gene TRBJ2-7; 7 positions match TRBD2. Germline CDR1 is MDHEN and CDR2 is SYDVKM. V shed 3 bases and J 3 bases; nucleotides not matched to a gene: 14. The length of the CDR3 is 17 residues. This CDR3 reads CASSLGSGGTVIYEQYF. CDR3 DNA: TGTGCCAGCAGTTTGGGCTCGGGGGGAACTGTGATCTACGAGCAGTACTTC.

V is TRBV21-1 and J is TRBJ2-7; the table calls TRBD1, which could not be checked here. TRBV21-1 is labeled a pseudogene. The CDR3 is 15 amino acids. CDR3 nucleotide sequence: TGTGCCAGCAGAAAGACAGAGACATACTCCTACGAGCAGTACTTC. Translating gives CASRKTETYSYEQYF.

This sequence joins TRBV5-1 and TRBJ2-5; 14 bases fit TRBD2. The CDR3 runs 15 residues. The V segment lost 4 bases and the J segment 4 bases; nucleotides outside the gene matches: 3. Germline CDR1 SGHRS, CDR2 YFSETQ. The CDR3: CASSLGTSGGETQYF. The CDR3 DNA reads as TGCGCCAGCAGCCTAGGGACTAGCGGGGGAGAGACCCAGTACTTC. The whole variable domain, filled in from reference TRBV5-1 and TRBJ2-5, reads KAGVTQTPRYLIKTRGQQVTLSCSPISGHRSVSWYQQTPGQGLQFLFEYFSETQRNKGNFPGRFSGRQFSNSRSEMNVSTLELGDSALYLCASSLGTSGGETQYFGPGTRLLVL.

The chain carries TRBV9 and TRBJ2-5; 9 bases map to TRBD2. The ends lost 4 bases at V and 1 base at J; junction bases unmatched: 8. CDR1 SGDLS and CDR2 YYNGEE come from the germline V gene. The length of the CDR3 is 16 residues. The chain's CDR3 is CASSPRTSAGQETQYF. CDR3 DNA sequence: TGTGCCAGCAGCCCCAGGACTAGCGCGGGCCAAGAGACCCAGTACTTC.

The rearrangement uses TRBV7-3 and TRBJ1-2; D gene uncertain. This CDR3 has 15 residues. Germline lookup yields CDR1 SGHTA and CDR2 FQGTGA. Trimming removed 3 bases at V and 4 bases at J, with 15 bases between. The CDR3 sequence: CASSFSPTSGYGYTF. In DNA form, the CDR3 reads TGTGCCAGCAGCTTTAGCCCTACAAGCGGCTATGGCTACACCTTC.

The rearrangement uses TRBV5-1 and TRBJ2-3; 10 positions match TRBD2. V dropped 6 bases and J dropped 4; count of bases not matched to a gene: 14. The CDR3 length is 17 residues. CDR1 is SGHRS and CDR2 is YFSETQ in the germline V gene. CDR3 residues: CASTPLPLAGASDTQYF. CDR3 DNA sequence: TGCGCCAGCACCCCCCTCCCTCTAGCGGGGGCCTCAGATACGCAGTATTTT.

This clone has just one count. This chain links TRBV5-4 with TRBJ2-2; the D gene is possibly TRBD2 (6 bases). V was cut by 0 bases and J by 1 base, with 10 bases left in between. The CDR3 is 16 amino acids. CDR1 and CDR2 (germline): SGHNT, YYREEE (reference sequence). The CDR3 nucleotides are TGTGCCAGCAGCTTGGGGGGGACTGTGAACACCGGGGAGCTGTTTTTT. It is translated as CASSLGGTVNTGELFF.

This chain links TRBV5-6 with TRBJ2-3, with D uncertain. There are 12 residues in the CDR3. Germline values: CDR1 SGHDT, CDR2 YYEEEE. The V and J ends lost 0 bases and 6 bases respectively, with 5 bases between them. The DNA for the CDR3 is TGTGCCAGCAGCTTGGTCGCGGATACGCAGTATTTT. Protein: CASSLVADTQYF.

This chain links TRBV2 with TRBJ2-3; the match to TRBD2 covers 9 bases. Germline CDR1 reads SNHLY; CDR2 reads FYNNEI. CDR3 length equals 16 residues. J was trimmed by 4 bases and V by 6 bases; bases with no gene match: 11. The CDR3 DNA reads TGTGCCAGCAGCCCGGAGACTAGCGGAGGGGCAGATACGCAGTATTTT. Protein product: CASSPETSGGADTQYF.

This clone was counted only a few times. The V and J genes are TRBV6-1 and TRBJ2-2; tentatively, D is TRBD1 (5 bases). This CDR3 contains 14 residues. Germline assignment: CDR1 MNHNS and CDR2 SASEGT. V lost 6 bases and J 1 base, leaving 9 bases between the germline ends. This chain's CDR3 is CASRTQVNTGELFF. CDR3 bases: TGTGCCAGCAGAACACAGGTGAACACCGGGGAGCTGTTTTTT.

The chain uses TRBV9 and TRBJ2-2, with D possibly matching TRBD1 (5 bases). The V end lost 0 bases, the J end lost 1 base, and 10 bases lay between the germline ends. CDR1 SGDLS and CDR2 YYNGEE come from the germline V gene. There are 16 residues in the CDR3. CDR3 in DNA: TGTGCCAGCAGCGTAGCGCACAGGATGAACACCGGGGAGCTGTTTTTT. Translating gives CASSVAHRMNTGELFF. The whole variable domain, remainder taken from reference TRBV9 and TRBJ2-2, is DSGVTQTPKHLITATGQRVTLRCSPRSGDLSVYWYQQSLDQGLQFLIQYYNGEERAKGNILERFSAQQFPDLHSELNLSSLELGDSALYFCASSVAHRMNTGELFFGEGSRLTVL.

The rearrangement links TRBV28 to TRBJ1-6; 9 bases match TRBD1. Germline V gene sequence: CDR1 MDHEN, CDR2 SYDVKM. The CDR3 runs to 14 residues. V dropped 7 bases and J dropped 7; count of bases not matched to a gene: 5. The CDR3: CASILGQGNSPLHF. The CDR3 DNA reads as TGTGCCAGCATCCTTGGACAGGGGAATTCACCCCTCCACTTT.

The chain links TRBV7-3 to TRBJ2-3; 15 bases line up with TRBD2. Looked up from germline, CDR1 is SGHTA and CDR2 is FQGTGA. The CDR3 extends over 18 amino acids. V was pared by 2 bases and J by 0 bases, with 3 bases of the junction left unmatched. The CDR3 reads CASSLGLAGGSSTDTQYF. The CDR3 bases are TGTGCCAGCAGCTTAGGACTAGCGGGGGGGTCTAGCACAGATACGCAGTATTTT.

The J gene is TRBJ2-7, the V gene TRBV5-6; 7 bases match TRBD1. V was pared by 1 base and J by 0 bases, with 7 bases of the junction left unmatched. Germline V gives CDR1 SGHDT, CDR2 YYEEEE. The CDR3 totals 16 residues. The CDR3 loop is CASSLLGTAFSYEQYF. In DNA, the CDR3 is TGTGCCAGCAGCTTGCTCGGGACAGCTTTCTCCTACGAGCAGTACTTC.

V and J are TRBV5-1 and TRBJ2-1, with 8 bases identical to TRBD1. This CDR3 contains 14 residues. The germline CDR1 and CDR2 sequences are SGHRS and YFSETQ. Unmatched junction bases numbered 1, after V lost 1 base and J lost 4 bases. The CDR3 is CASSLRTGYNEQFF. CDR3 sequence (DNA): TGCGCCAGCAGCTTGCGGACAGGGTACAATGAGCAGTTCTTC.

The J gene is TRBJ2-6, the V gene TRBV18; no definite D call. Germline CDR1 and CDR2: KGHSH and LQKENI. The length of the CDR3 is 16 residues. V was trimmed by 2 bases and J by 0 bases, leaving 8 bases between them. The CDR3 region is CASSPLLDSGANVLTF. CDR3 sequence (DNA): TGTGCCAGCTCACCATTGTTAGACTCTGGGGCCAACGTCCTGACTTTC.

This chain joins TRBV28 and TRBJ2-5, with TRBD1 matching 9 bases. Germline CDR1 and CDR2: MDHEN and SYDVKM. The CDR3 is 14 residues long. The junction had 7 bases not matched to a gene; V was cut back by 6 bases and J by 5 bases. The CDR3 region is CASSTQGAWETQYF. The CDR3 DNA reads TGTGCCAGCAGCACACAGGGGGCTTGGGAGACCCAGTACTTC.

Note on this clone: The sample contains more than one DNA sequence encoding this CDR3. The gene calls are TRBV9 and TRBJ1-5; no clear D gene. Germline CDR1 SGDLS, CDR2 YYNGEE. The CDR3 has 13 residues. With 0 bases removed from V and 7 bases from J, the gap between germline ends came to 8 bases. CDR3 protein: CASSVGGSQPQHF. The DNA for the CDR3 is TGTGCCAGCAGCGTAGGCGGGTCCCAGCCCCAGCATTTT.

The CDR3 DNA follows: TGCGCCAGCAGCCAAGGACAGGGGTCGGAGACCCAGTACTTC. It yields the protein CASSQGQGSETQYF. The gene calls are TRBV4-3 and TRBJ2-5, with TRBD1 identical over 8 bases. The CDR3 covers 14 residues. Per the germline V gene, CDR1 is LGHNA and CDR2 is YSLEER. Germline trimming cut 1 base from V and 5 bases from J; bases unmatched to any gene: 3.

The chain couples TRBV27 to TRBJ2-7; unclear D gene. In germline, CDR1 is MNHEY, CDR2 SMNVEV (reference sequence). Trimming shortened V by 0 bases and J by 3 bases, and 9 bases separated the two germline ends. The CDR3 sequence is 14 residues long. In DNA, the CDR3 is TGTGCCAGCAGTTTATCGGTAGGCGGCTACGAGCAGTACTTC. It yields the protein CASSLSVGGYEQYF.

Here the CDR3 DNA reads TGTGCCAGCAGCGTAGTCCCAGGGGGTAATTCACCCCTCCACTTT. Translating gives CASSVVPGGNSPLHF. The rearrangement uses TRBV9 and TRBJ1-6; 7 bases map to TRBD1. V lost 0 bases to trimming and J lost 6 bases; unmatched junction nucleotides: 3. CDR3 size: 15 residues. Germline V lookup: CDR1 SGDLS, CDR2 YYNGEE.

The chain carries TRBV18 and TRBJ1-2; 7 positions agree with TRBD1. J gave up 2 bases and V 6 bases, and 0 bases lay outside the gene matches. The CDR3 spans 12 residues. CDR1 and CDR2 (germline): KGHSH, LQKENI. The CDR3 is CASSTGNYGYTF. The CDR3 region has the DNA TGTGCCAGCTCGACAGGGAACTATGGCTACACCTTC. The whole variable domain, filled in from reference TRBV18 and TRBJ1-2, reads NAGVMQNPRHLVRRRGQEARLRCSPMKGHSHVYWYRQLPEEGLKFMVYLQKENIIDESGMPKERFSAEFPKEGPSILRIQQVVRGDSAAYFCASSTGNYGYTFGSGTRLTVV.

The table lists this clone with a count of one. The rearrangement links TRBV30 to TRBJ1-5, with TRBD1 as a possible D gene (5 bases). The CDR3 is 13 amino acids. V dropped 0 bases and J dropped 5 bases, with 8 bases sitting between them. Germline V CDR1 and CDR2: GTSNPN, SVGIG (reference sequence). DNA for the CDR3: TGTGCCTGGAGTGTACAGGATGATCAGCCCCAGCATTTT. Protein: CAWSVQDDQPQHF.

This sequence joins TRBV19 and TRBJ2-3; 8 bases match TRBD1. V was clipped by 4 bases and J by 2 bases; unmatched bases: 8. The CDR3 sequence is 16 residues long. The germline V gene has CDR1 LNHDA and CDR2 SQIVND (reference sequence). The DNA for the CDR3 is TGTGCCAGTAGTAGGGGCCGGGACAGGAACACAGATACGCAGTATTTT. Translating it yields CASSRGRDRNTDTQYF.

The CDR3 sequence: CASSLAHTVTDTQYF. The CDR3 DNA follows: TGTGCCAGCAGCTTAGCGCATACAGTCACAGATACGCAGTATTTT. The chain uses TRBV7-9 and TRBJ2-3; D is unclear. This CDR3 has 15 residues. Trimming took 0 bases from V and 2 from J, leaving 9 bases between them. Germline V CDR1 and CDR2: SEHNR, FQNEAQ (reference sequence).

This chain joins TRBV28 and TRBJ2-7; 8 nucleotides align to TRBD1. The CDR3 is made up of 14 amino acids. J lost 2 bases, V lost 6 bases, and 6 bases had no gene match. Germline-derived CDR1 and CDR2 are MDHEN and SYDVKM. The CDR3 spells CASSYRGVAYEQYF. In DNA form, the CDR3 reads TGTGCCAGCAGCTACAGGGGGGTTGCCTACGAGCAGTACTTC.

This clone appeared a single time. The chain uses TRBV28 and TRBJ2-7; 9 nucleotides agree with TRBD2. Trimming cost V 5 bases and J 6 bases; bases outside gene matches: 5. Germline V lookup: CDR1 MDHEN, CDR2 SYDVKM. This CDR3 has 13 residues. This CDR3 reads CASSGTSLSEQYF. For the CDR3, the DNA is TGTGCCAGCAGTGGGACTAGCTTGAGCGAGCAGTACTTC.